The sequence of this T cell receptor beta chain was determined in a study of blood T cell repertoires in COVID-19. Clones were read by immunoSEQ multiplex PCR, and TCRdb kept only the in-frame ones, dropping some. This sample carries hundreds of thousands of clones, roughly nine tenths of them seen once, and the ten largest clones take roughly 3%. The CDR3 has 14 residues. The germline V and J ends were trimmed by 7 bases and 3 bases, with 15 bases remaining between them. The germline V gene encodes CDR1 SEHNR and CDR2 FQNEAQ (reference sequence). The chain combines TRBV7-9 with TRBJ1-2; D ambiguous. The sample taken for sequencing was peripheral blood. The sequence came from a man aged 18 to 30 with active or convalescent COVID-19. This chain's CDR3 is CASTLLPRDYGYTF. CDR3 in DNA: TGTGCCAGCACCCTACTCCCCCGGGACTATGGCTACACCTTC.